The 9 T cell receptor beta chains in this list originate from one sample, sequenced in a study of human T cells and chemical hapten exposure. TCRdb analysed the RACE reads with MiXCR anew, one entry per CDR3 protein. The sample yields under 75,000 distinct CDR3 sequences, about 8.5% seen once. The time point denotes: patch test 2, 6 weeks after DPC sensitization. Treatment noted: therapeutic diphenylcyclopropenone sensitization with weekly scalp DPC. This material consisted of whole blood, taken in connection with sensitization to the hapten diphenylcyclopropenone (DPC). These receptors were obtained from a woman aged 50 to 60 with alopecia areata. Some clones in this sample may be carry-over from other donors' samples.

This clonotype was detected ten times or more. Here the CDR3 DNA reads TGTGCCAGCAAGGCAGGGGGGGGTAGCAATCAGCCCCAGCATTTT. Translated: CASKAGGGSNQPQHF. This chain uses TRBV12-3 or TRBV12-4 with TRBJ1-5; TRBD1 agrees at 7 bases. The CDR3 has 15 amino acids. The J segment lost 0 bases and the V segment lost 7 bases, leaving 6 bases of the junction unmatched.

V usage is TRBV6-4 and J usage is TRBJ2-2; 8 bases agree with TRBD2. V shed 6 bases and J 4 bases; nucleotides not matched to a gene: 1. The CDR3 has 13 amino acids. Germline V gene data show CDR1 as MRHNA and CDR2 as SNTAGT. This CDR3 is CASSGRATGELFF. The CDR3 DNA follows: TGTGCCAGCAGCGGGAGGGCCACCGGGGAGCTGTTTTTT.

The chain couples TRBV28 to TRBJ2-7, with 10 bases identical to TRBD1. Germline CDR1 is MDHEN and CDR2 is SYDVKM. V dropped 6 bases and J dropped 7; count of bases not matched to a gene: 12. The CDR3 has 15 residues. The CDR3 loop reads CASRIVRDRGKEQYF. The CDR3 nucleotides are TGTGCCAGCAGAATCGTTCGGGACAGGGGAAAGGAGCAGTACTTC.

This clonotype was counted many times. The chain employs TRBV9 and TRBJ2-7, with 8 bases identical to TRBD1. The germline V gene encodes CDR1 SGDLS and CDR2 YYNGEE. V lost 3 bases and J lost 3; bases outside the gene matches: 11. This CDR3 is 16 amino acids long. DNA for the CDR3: TGTGCCAGCAGCGATTCAAGGGACAGGAGACACTACGAGCAGTACTTC. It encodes CASSDSRDRRHYEQYF.

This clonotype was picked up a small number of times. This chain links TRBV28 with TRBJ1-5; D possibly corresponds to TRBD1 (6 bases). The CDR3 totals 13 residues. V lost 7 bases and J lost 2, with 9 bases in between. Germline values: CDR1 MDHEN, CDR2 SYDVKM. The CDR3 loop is CASKKGGNQPQHF. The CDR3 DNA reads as TGTGCCAGCAAGAAGGGGGGCAATCAGCCCCAGCATTTT.

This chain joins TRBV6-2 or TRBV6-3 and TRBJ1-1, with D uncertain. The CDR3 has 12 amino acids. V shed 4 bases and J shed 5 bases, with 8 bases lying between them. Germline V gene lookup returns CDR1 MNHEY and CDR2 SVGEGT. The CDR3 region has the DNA TGTGCCAGCAGTTGCGGGTATACTGAAGCTTTCTTT. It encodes CASSCGYTEAFF.

CDR3 DNA: TGTGCCAGCAGTTTATTTGGTGGGGCCAACGTCCTGACTTTC. Translating it yields CASSLFGGANVLTF. The rearrangement joins TRBV27 to TRBJ2-6; D not certain. The CDR3 extends over 14 amino acids. The V and J ends lost 1 base and 3 bases respectively, with 4 bases between them. Germline V gene sequence: CDR1 MNHEY, CDR2 SMNVEV (reference sequence).

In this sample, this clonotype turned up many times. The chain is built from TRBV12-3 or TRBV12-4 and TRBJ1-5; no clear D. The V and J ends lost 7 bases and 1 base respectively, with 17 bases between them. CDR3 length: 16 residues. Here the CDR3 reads CASMSRGGSSNQPQHF. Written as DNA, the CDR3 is TGTGCCAGCATGTCGAGAGGCGGCTCCAGCAATCAGCCCCAGCATTTT.

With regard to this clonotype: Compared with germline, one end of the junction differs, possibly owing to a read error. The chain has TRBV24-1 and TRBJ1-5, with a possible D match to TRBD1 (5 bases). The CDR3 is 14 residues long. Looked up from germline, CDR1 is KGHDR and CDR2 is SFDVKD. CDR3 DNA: TGTGCCGCCAGTGACGGCAGGGCTCTAGGGCCCCAGCATTTT. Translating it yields CAASDGRALGPQHF.